What follows are 8 T cell receptor beta chains derived from one specimen sequenced in a study of patients and donors after allogeneic stem cell transplantation (dated by TCRdb to about 2020). Library creation used RT-PCR. Sequencing was performed on a NextSeq 550. TCRdb passed the public sequencing reads through fastp at Q25 and MiXCR, retaining productive beta sequences. Every entry covers one CDR3 protein and lists the most common genes and DNA from its rows. For this sample there are 150,000 to 200,000 distinct CDR3 sequences; over 25% appear just once. The top ten constitute around 3.2% of the sample. Sequences were obtained from blood, either unsorted or a sorted T cell fraction (not recorded which). The receptors here all came from a human donor who was either an allogeneic HSCT recipient or a stem cell or donor lymphocyte infusion donor (not recorded which). It is not recorded whose cells these are; they may come from a transplant donor.

V and J are TRBV28 and TRBJ1-1; D ambiguous. Per germline, CDR1 MDHEN and CDR2 SYDVKM. V gave up 8 bases and J gave up 6 bases, with 13 bases separating them. This CDR3 is built from 12 residues. This CDR3 reads CASRAWSAEAFF. CDR3 DNA: TGTGCCAGCCGGGCGTGGTCGGCTGAAGCTTTCTTT.

The rearrangement joins TRBV7-3 to TRBJ2-3; 10 bases match TRBD2. Germline CDR1 is SGHTA and CDR2 is FQGTGA. This CDR3 is built from 16 residues. With 4 bases clipped from V and 0 bases from J, the junction kept 4 bases outside the gene matches. The CDR3 region is CASSWKTSGSTDTQYF. As DNA, the CDR3 is TGTGCCAGCAGCTGGAAGACTAGCGGGAGCACAGATACGCAGTATTTT. Based on the CDR3 plus reference TRBV7-3 and TRBJ2-3, the full variable domain is GAGVSQTPSNKVTEKGKYVELRCDPISGHTALYWYRQSLGQGPEFLIYFQGTGAADDSGLPNDRFFAVRPEGSVSTLKIQRTERGDSAVYLCASSWKTSGSTDTQYFGPGTRLTVL.

This clonotype was seen many times. CDR3 nucleotide sequence: TGTGCCAGCAGTGAATTGCTGTTGAGCTCCTACAATGAGCAGTTCTTC. Translation: CASSELLLSSYNEQFF. The V gene is TRBV25-1, the J gene TRBJ2-1, with D unresolved. Germline V gene sequence: CDR1 MGHDK, CDR2 SYGVNS. Between the trimmed V and J ends, which lost 1 base and 0 bases, there was a span of 10 bases. The CDR3 runs to 16 residues. The complete variable domain, with remaining parts taken from reference TRBV25-1 and TRBJ2-1, reads EADIYQTPRYLVIGTGKKITLECSQTMGHDKMYWYQQDPGMELHLIHYSYGVNSTEKGDLSSESTVSRIRTEHFPLTLESARPSHTSQYLCASSELLLSSYNEQFFGPGTRLTVL.

The J gene is TRBJ2-5, the V gene TRBV7-9; the D is unclear. From germline, CDR1 is SEHNR and CDR2 FQNEAQ (reference sequence). Trimming took 2 bases from V and 2 from J, leaving 9 bases between them. There are 14 residues in the CDR3. This chain's CDR3 is CASSLINGQETQYF. The DNA of the CDR3 is TGTGCCAGCAGCTTAATCAACGGACAAGAGACCCAGTACTTC.

J is TRBJ1-4 and V is TRBV2; D ambiguous. The V end lost 7 bases, the J end lost 0 bases, and 12 bases lay between the germline ends. Germline CDR1 SNHLY, CDR2 FYNNEI. This CDR3 spans 15 amino acids. The CDR3 DNA follows: TGTGCCAGCATTCACACCGAGACAACTAATGAAAAACTGTTTTTT. This gives the protein CASIHTETTNEKLFF. The full variable domain, completed using reference TRBV2 and TRBJ1-4, is EPEVTQTPSHQVTQMGQEVILRCVPISNHLYFYWYRQILGQKVEFLVSFYNNEISEKSEIFDDQFSVERPDGSNFTLKIRSTKLEDSAMYFCASIHTETTNEKLFFGSGTQLSVL.

The chain links TRBV15 to TRBJ2-1; 7 nucleotides line up with TRBD1. The ends lost 6 bases at V and 2 bases at J; junction bases unmatched: 7. The CDR3 totals 15 residues. The germline CDR1 and CDR2 sequences are LNHNV and YYDKDF (reference sequence). CDR3 nucleotide sequence: TGTGCCACCAGTCCTAGGGGGACAGCCTACAATGAGCAGTTCTTC. Its translation is CATSPRGTAYNEQFF.

This clonotype was picked up one time. The chain couples TRBV21-1 to TRBJ2-1; the D call of TRBD2 is as the table states it, not checked on the DNA. TRBV21-1 is an annotated pseudogene. This CDR3 is 20 amino acids long. DNA for the CDR3: TGTGCCAGCAGCAAAGGTTTAGGAGGGCCAGAAGGTGAAGTCTACAATGAGCAGTTCTTC. The encoded protein is CASSKGLGGPEGEVYNEQFF.

CDR3 residues: CASGPSGGYEQYF. CDR3 coding DNA: TGTGCCAGCGGGCCCTCGGGGGGCTACGAGCAGTACTTC. This rearrangement joins TRBV27 to TRBJ2-7, with 7 nucleotides matching TRBD2. The CDR3 totals 13 residues. Germline CDR1 MNHEY, CDR2 SMNVEV (reference sequence). The V and J ends lost 8 bases and 3 bases, in that order; junction bases with no gene match: 7.